The 26 T cell receptor beta chains below come from one sample, sequenced in a study of metastatic and nonmetastatic thyroid tumors. Until they underwent thyroid surgery, no patient had received any treatment. Via MiXCR, TCRdb re-called the PCR reads. The data contain about 92,000 clones, about 15% of them singletons. Sequenced material: blood. The receptors were sampled from a female donor with papillary thyroid cancer or a benign thyroid nodule (not recorded which). Some clones in this sample may be carry-over from other donors' samples.

Worth noting for this clone: This may be a read error: a much more frequent sequence differs by one nucleotide. V usage is TRBV2 and J usage is TRBJ2-2; 8 nucleotides line up with TRBD1. V trimming: 6 bases; J trimming: 4 bases; junction bases outside the gene matches: 10. This CDR3 is 16 amino acids long. The germline CDR1 and CDR2 sequences are SNHLY and FYNNEI. The CDR3 DNA follows: TGTGCCAGCAGGGGGACAGGCGTTTCGGGCACCGGGGAGCTGTTTTTT. It translates to CASRGTGVSGTGELFF.

This clone was counted once. This rearrangement joins TRBV20-1 to TRBJ1-2; no definite D call. The V and J ends lost 6 bases and 3 bases respectively, with 26 bases between them. This CDR3 is 17 amino acids long. Germline V gene lookup returns CDR1 DFQATT and CDR2 SNEGSKA (reference sequence). CDR3 loop: CSARKEQGSNSYYGYTF. The DNA for the CDR3 is TGCAGTGCCCGAAAAGAACAAGGCTCCAATAGTTACTATGGCTACACCTTC.

This clone was observed many times. CDR3 loop: CASSVQAGTKNIQYF. The CDR3, as DNA: TGTGCCAGCAGTGTTCAAGCGGGGACCAAAAACATTCAGTACTTC. This chain uses TRBV6-1 with TRBJ2-4, with 7 bases identical to TRBD2. V gave up 4 bases and J gave up 2 bases; unmatched junction bases: 5. Germline values: CDR1 MNHNS, CDR2 SASEGT. The CDR3 has 15 amino acids.

With regard to this clone: The junction departs from germline at one end; a sequencing error may be responsible. V usage is TRBV9 and J usage is TRBJ2-3; TRBD2 matches 12 bases. The CDR3 has 17 amino acids. Germline-derived CDR1 and CDR2 are SGDLS and YYNGEE. The DNA for the CDR3 is TGTGCCAGCACCGTAGCGGCGACTAGCGGGGGTGGAGATACGCAGTATTTT. Protein product: CASTVAATSGGGDTQYF.

Worth noting for this clone: Its ends do not fully match the called genes, so a read error is possible. V is TRBV28 and J is TRBJ2-6; 10 nucleotides align to TRBD1. Looked up from germline, CDR1 is MDHEN and CDR2 is SYDVKM. This CDR3 is built from 17 residues. The CDR3 DNA sequence: TGTGCCAGCAGTCCCGGACAGGGGGGCTCTGTGGCCAACGTCCTGACTTTC. Protein: CASSPGQGGSVANVLTF.

This clone came up many times. The V call is TRBV20-1, the J call TRBJ1-1; D call uncertain. The V end was cut by 1 base, the J end by 2 bases, with 5 bases between. Germline CDR1 is DFQATT and CDR2 is SNEGSKA (reference sequence). The CDR3 has 12 residues. The CDR3 DNA reads as TGCAGTGCTAGAGGCAGCAACACTGAAGCTTTCTTT. Its protein product is CSARGSNTEAFF.

This clone was seen repeatedly, ten times or more. The V call is TRBV6-2 or TRBV6-3, the J call TRBJ1-6; D gene uncertain. Germline loops: CDR1 MNHEY, CDR2 SVGEGT. The CDR3 is 20 residues long. The V end lost 0 bases, the J end lost 0 bases, and 18 bases lay between the germline ends. CDR3 bases: TGTGCCAGCAGTTACTCAGCCCCTCTTTCGAGGCCCTCCTATAATTCACCCCTCCACTTT. This gives the protein CASSYSAPLSRPSYNSPLHF.

Concerning this clone itself: A read error may account for a junction end that differs from germline. The CDR3 spells CASSEAMEGSCTEAFF. The DNA of the CDR3 is TGTGCCAGCAGTGAAGCGATGGAGGGATCGTGCACTGAAGCTTTCTTC. The rearrangement uses TRBV6-1 and TRBJ1-1; D is unresolved. Germline V lookup: CDR1 MNHNS, CDR2 SASEGT. CDR3 length: 16 residues.

This clone was seen many times. The chain is built from TRBV19 and TRBJ1-2; D is ambiguous. This CDR3 has 14 amino acids. Germline CDR1 LNHDA, CDR2 SQIVND (reference sequence). V lost 1 base and J lost 2, with 8 bases in between. This CDR3 is CASSIADKNYGYTF. The DNA for the CDR3 is TGTGCCAGTAGTATAGCCGACAAGAACTATGGCTACACCTTC.

Comments on this clone: A clone one base away is much larger, so this may be a read error. The rearrangement joins TRBV7-3 to TRBJ2-3; 9 bases fit TRBD1. CDR1 is SGHTA and CDR2 is FQGTGA in the germline V gene. With V trimmed by 9 bases and J by 4 bases, 8 bases remained unmatched. The CDR3 contains 14 residues. Written as DNA, the CDR3 is TGTGCCAGAAGCCGGACAGGGGTGGCAGATACGCAGTATTTT. It specifies CARSRTGVADTQYF.

This clone was detected ten times or more. The rearrangement links TRBV2 to TRBJ2-5; TRBD2 agrees at 11 bases. The CDR3 consists of 15 residues. Germline CDR1 is SNHLY and CDR2 is FYNNEI. V was clipped by 5 bases and J by 1 base; unmatched bases: 3. CDR3 residues: CASSLSGGVQETQYF. DNA for the CDR3: TGTGCCAGCAGTCTTAGCGGGGGGGTCCAAGAGACCCAGTACTTC.

This clone showed up many times. The chain joins TRBV28 to TRBJ1-5; D uncertain. Trimming shortened V by 7 bases and J by 4 bases, and 11 bases separated the two germline ends. CDR1 and CDR2 from the germline V gene are MDHEN and SYDVKM. The CDR3 contains 13 residues. CDR3 sequence reads: CASTIGGNQPQHF. The DNA for the CDR3 is TGTGCCAGCACCATTGGAGGGAATCAGCCCCAGCATTTT. The entire variable domain, with the rest obtained from reference TRBV28 and TRBJ1-5, is as follows: DVKVTQSSRYLVKRTGEKVFLECVQDMDHENMFWYRQDPGLGLRLIYFSYDVKMKEKGDIPEGYSVSREKKERFSLILESASTNQTSMYLCASTIGGNQPQHFGDGTRLSIL.

This clone has at least ten counts. This sample includes further DNA sequences coding for the same CDR3. J is TRBJ2-3 and V is TRBV9, with D unresolved. CDR3 length: 15 amino acids. Trimming shortened V by 6 bases and J by 6 bases, and 20 bases separated the two germline ends. From germline, CDR1 is SGDLS and CDR2 YYNGEE. CDR3 coding DNA: TGTGCCAGCACCCTGTCAGGCGCGGCACGCGATACGCAGTATTTT. This sequence encodes CASTLSGAARDTQYF. Full variable domain (remainder filled in from reference TRBV9 and TRBJ2-3): DSGVTQTPKHLITATGQRVTLRCSPRSGDLSVYWYQQSLDQGLQFLIQYYNGEERAKGNILERFSAQQFPDLHSELNLSSLELGDSALYFCASTLSGAARDTQYFGPGTRLTVL.

This clone was counted a few times. Within the sample, other DNA sequences also encode this same CDR3. This chain connects TRBV5-4 to TRBJ1-2; TRBD1 matches 11 bases. Per the germline V gene, CDR1 is SGHNT and CDR2 is YYREEE (reference sequence). This CDR3 comprises 15 residues. V lost 4 bases, J lost 1 base, and 3 bases stayed unmatched. For the CDR3, the DNA is TGTGCCAGCAGCACGGGACAGGGGGGTAACTATGGCTACACCTTC. The encoded protein is CASSTGQGGNYGYTF.

This chain uses TRBV9 with TRBJ2-3; a weak D match, TRBD2 (6 bases). CDR1 is SGDLS, CDR2 YYNGEE, per germline. The CDR3 contains 14 residues. Trimming left V 4 bases short and J 0 bases short, with 9 bases between. The CDR3 coding sequence is TGTGCCAGCAGCCCAAGCGGGAGCACAGATACGCAGTATTTT. Protein sequence: CASSPSGSTDTQYF.

This clone was counted at least ten times. Since a much larger clone is just one base distant, this may be a read error. The same CDR3 arises from other DNA sequences in this sample as well. This chain joins TRBV30 and TRBJ2-7, with a weak D call TRBD1 (5 bases). CDR3 length: 12 amino acids. Trimming shortened V by 3 bases and J by 6 bases, and 12 bases separated the two germline ends. Germline values: CDR1 GTSNPN, CDR2 SVGIG (reference sequence). The CDR3 sequence is CAWSFSGFEQYF. DNA for the CDR3: TGTGCCTGGAGCTTTTCAGGGTTCGAGCAGTACTTC.

This clone appeared many times. The genes are TRBV6-2 or TRBV6-3 and TRBJ2-7; 14 bases align to TRBD2. V lost 5 bases, J lost 3 bases, and 0 bases stayed unmatched. Germline loops: CDR1 MNHEY, CDR2 SVGEGT. The CDR3 is made up of 14 amino acids. DNA of the CDR3: TGTGCCAGCAGTGGGACTAGCGGGGGCTACGAGCAGTACTTC. It yields the protein CASSGTSGGYEQYF.

Concerning this clone itself: A much larger clone lies one base from this, so it may be a read error. In DNA form, the CDR3 reads TGCAGTGCGGCTTCGTCGGGGCATAGCACAGATACGCAGTATTTT. Translated: CSAASSGHSTDTQYF. The genes are TRBV20-1 and TRBJ2-3, with D perhaps assigned TRBD1 or TRBD2 (5 bases each). CDR1 is DFQATT and CDR2 is SNEGSKA in the germline V gene (reference sequence). The V gene lost 6 bases and the J gene lost 0 bases, with 16 bases spanning the gap. This CDR3 is built from 15 residues.

The gene calls are TRBV7-9 and TRBJ2-5; tentatively, D is TRBD2 (6 bases). This CDR3 contains 14 residues. Germline V CDR1 and CDR2: SEHNR, FQNEAQ (reference sequence). Trimming pared 1 base from V and 3 bases from J, leaving 9 bases between. CDR3 amino acids: CASSLGLAKETQYF. In DNA form, the CDR3 reads TGTGCCAGCAGCTTAGGCCTAGCGAAAGAGACCCAGTACTTC.

This clone was picked up many times. Different DNA sequences within this sample yield the same CDR3. The chain recombines TRBV6-1 with TRBJ2-3, with 14 bases aligning to TRBD2. The germline gives CDR1 MNHNS, CDR2 SASEGT. This CDR3 region has 14 residues. V shed 1 base, J shed 11 bases, and the junction held 2 bases outside the gene matches. CDR3 loop: CASSEGLAGGKQYF. The DNA of the CDR3 is TGTGCCAGCAGTGAAGGACTAGCGGGGGGGAAGCAGTATTTT.

This clone has at least ten counts. The chain joins TRBV28 to TRBJ2-5, with D perhaps TRBD1 or TRBD2 (5 bases each). Germline-derived CDR1 and CDR2 are MDHEN and SYDVKM. This CDR3 has 17 amino acids. Trimming pared 6 bases from V and 0 bases from J, leaving 20 bases between. CDR3: CASSSRRDLRDQETQYF. CDR3 DNA sequence: TGTGCCAGCAGCTCACGTCGGGATCTCAGGGACCAAGAGACCCAGTACTTC. Combining the CDR3 with reference TRBV28 and TRBJ2-5 gives the whole variable domain DVKVTQSSRYLVKRTGEKVFLECVQDMDHENMFWYRQDPGLGLRLIYFSYDVKMKEKGDIPEGYSVSREKKERFSLILESASTNQTSMYLCASSSRRDLRDQETQYFGPGTRLLVL.

V is TRBV3-1 and J is TRBJ2-5, with 8 positions matching TRBD2. After removal of 5 bases from V and 0 bases from J, the junction contained 8 bases not matched to a gene. This CDR3 contains 16 residues. The germline CDR1 and CDR2 sequences are LGHDT and YNNKEL (reference sequence). CDR3 sequence reads: CASSGRSGGNQETQYF. The DNA of the CDR3 is TGTGCCAGCAGCGGACGGAGCGGGGGCAACCAAGAGACCCAGTACTTC.

This clone occurred many times. Within the sample, other DNA sequences also encode this same CDR3. The gene calls are TRBV4-1 and TRBJ2-7; no clear D. Deletions cut 0 bases from V and 2 bases from J, with 8 bases between. Germline loops: CDR1 MGHRA, CDR2 YSYEKL. This CDR3 spans 14 amino acids. DNA of the CDR3: TGCGCCAGCAGCCAAGATCAGTGGGCCTACGAGCAGTACTTC. It is translated as CASSQDQWAYEQYF.

This clone occurred many times. This rearrangement joins TRBV7-8 to TRBJ2-1; tentative D call: TRBD1 (5 bases). This CDR3 is 14 amino acids long. With 8 bases removed from V and 8 bases from J, the gap between germline ends came to 19 bases. Per the germline V gene, CDR1 is SGHVS and CDR2 is FQNEAQ. The chain's CDR3 is CASFSRERRDEQFF. The CDR3 nucleotides read TGTGCCAGCTTCAGCAGGGAAAGAAGGGATGAGCAGTTCTTC.

V and J are TRBV20-1 and TRBJ2-7; D gene ambiguous. Trimming took off 5 bases at V and 5 bases at J, with 16 bases between the two ends. Per the germline V gene, CDR1 is DFQATT and CDR2 is SNEGSKA (reference sequence). The CDR3 is made up of 13 amino acids. The CDR3 bases are TGCAGTGCTGGGTTGCGGAGAATGGACGAGCAGTACTTC. Protein: CSAGLRRMDEQYF.

This clone was recorded many times. CDR3 DNA sequence: TGTGCCAGTAGTTCAACAGGGGGCGGACTCTATGGCTACACCTTC. Protein product: CASSSTGGGLYGYTF. The chain carries TRBV19 and TRBJ1-2, with 9 positions matching TRBD1. Germline-derived CDR1 and CDR2 are LNHDA and SQIVND (reference sequence). The CDR3 loop spans 15 amino acids. Trimming took 5 bases from V and 4 from J; bases not matched to a gene: 8.